This T cell receptor beta chain was sequenced in a study of blood T cell repertoires in COVID-19. Study-wide background: Sample material is recorded as cDNA or gDNA derived from T cells, B-cell-depleted T cells, or PBMCs.

The method was immunoSEQ multiplex PCR; TCRdb's version includes in-frame clones alone and lacks a portion of them. The sample carries approximately 200,000 clones, about 93% recorded once. CDR1 and CDR2 (germline): MNHEY, SVGAGI. CDR3 size: 16 residues. V lost 0 bases to trimming and J lost 4 bases, with 15 bases between them. Sequencing was carried out using peripheral blood. The chain uses TRBV6-5 and TRBJ1-1; D possibly corresponds to TRBD1 (5 bases). The clonotype was recovered from a young man with COVID-19, enrolled during active disease. The DNA of the CDR3 is TGTGCCAGCAGTTACTCGAGGTGGGGCCAGGTCACTGAAGCTTTCTTT. Its protein is CASSYSRWGQVTEAFF.